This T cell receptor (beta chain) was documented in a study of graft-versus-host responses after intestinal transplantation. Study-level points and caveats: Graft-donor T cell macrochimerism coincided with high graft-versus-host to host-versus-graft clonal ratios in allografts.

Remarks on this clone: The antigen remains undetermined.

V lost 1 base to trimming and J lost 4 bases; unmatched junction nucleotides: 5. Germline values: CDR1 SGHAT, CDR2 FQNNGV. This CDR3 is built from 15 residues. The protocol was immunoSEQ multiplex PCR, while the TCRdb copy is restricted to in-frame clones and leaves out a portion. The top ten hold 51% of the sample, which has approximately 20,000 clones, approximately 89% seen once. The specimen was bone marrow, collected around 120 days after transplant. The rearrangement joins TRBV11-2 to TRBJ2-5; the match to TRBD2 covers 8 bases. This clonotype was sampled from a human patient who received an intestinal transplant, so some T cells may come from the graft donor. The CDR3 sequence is CASSLGGGLAETQYF. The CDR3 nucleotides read TGTGCCAGCAGCTTAGGGGGCGGACTAGCAGAGACCCAGTACTTC.